This T cell receptor (beta chain) was identified in a study of T cell responses to AZD1222 COVID-19 vaccine. Findings and limits, study-wide: Spike-spanning, vaccine-associated CD4 TCRs were dominant at 160-218 and 743-854. Of spike-specific TCRs, nearly half reportedly target regions left unmutated in variants. Seropositive at baseline were only five or six AZD1222 recipients.

TCRdb's table, derived via immunoSEQ multiplex PCR, lists solely in-frame clones and lacks some. The sample holds 250,000 to 300,000 clones, roughly 93% seen once. Second doses at about 4 or about 12 weeks were pooled. A word on this clone: Its antigen is unidentified.

The V gene lost 0 bases and the J gene lost 7 bases, with 9 bases spanning the gap. This CDR3 comprises 13 residues. Per the germline V gene, CDR1 is SNHLY and CDR2 is FYNNEI. This receptor was identified in an adult who received the AZD1222 COVID-19 vaccine. The sequences come from peripheral blood, collected 28 days after the second AZD1222 dose. The rearrangement uses TRBV2 and TRBJ2-5; D not certain. The CDR3 nucleotides are TGTGCCAGCAGTGAAGCGCACGTAGGGACCCAGTACTTC. As protein: CASSEAHVGTQYF. Drawing the rest from reference TRBV2 and TRBJ2-5, the complete variable domain is EPEVTQTPSHQVTQMGQEVILRCVPISNHLYFYWYRQILGQKVEFLVSFYNNEISEKSEIFDDQFSVERPDGSNFTLKIRSTKLEDSAMYFCASSEAHVGTQYFGPGTRLLVL.